This is a list of T cell receptor beta chains from one sample in a study of blood T cell repertoires in COVID-19. The table came from immunoSEQ multiplex PCR; TCRdb's copy has only in-frame clones and leaves some out. Found here are about 240,000 clones, approximately 87% of them singletons; the top ten hold 5.5% to 6.5%. Sequenced: peripheral blood. The receptors originated from a man aged 60-69 years with acute or convalescent COVID-19. Each CDR3 is given without its conserved first and last residue. Some rows have no size entry. The others give once, few or many, or a class for an expanded clone.

j_call clone_size v_call cdr3_aa
TRBJ2-1 NA TRBV25-1 ASSETGNNEQF
TRBJ1-6 NA TRBV13 ASSEDVSDSPLH
TRBJ1-2 NA TRBV28 ASKRRQGITNYGYT
TRBJ2-2 NA TRBV18 ASSLDRNTGELF
TRBJ2-1 NA TRBV7-2 ASSPRSHEQF
TRBJ1-5 NA TRBV19 ASCLQGYNQPQH
TRBJ1-5 NA TRBV27 ASSFVDQPQH
TRBJ2-1 NA TRBV19 ASSIPVGGEQF
TRBJ1-1 NA TRBV24-1 ATSPGRGQVNTEAF
TRBJ2-7 NA TRBV7-3 ASSERVGEQY
TRBJ2-1 once TRBV18 ASSPGEGRDLDEQF
TRBJ1-2 NA TRBV28 ASTSTRGGADGYT
TRBJ2-7 NA TRBV29-1 STARGTSDEQY
TRBJ2-2 NA TRBV30 AWSVRSTGELF
TRBJ2-5 NA TRBV5-4 ASSHPWEGGETQY
TRBJ2-1 NA TRBV15 ATSRGAGEGYNEQF
TRBJ2-3 NA TRBV11-2 ASSLGRVSSARGPDTQY
TRBJ2-1 NA TRBV11-3 ASSTGSDEQF
TRBJ2-2 NA TRBV19 ASSTRTGLAGPGELF
TRBJ1-2 NA TRBV7-2 ASSLDDRYYGYT
TRBJ1-5 NA TRBV30 AWSPRGGQPQH
TRBJ2-2 NA TRBV6-1 ASSESAPGLAGATGELF
TRBJ1-1 NA TRBV9 ASSVGLVESEAF
TRBJ1-1 NA TRBV7-2 ASSFDRGGTEAF
TRBJ1-1 NA TRBV5-1 ASSYESVNTEAF
TRBJ2-3 few TRBV7-8 ASSPKFGTGSSTDTQY
TRBJ2-5 few TRBV21-1 ASSIGLAGVVRHQETQY
TRBJ2-3 NA TRBV7-9 ASSPRLASTDTQY
TRBJ1-4 NA TRBV9 ASSAGPSTGNEKLF
TRBJ2-1 few TRBV19 ASSFREGSYNEQF
TRBJ1-5 NA TRBV24-1 ATSDAGVNSNQPQH
TRBJ1-4 few TRBV27 ASSLAGTAAEKLF
TRBJ1-2 NA TRBV5-6 ASRPGGTGGYGYT
TRBJ2-3 NA TRBV7-2 ASRTSGRDTDTQY
TRBJ1-1 once TRBV6-5 ASTLTVNTEAF
TRBJ2-2 NA TRBV7-3 ASSLTSVNTGELF
TRBJ2-1 NA TRBV6-2/TRBV6-3 ASSSGGQPIYNEQF
TRBJ1-6 NA TRBV2 ASSRDRGPNSPLH
TRBJ2-1 NA TRBV6-5 ASSKRGAYNEQF
TRBJ2-2 NA TRBV7-9 ASSGTGENTGELF
TRBJ2-1 NA TRBV4-3 ASSQYRDLTYNEQF
TRBJ1-4 NA TRBV25-1 ASSESPGGIEKLF
TRBJ1-2 NA TRBV27 ASSPTGLRGYT
TRBJ2-7 NA TRBV6-5 ASRGDYIYEQY
TRBJ2-2 NA TRBV4-3 ASSQDLGLAAANTGELF
TRBJ2-7 few TRBV20-1 SASRDTSYEQY
TRBJ1-3 NA TRBV3-1/TRBV3-2 ASSHPGVSSGNTIY
TRBJ1-6 many TRBV15 ATSVEKGTGSPLH
TRBJ2-3 NA TRBV11-3 ASSGGASTDTQY
TRBJ2-3 NA TRBV20-1 SASTSGSGKTDTQY
TRBJ2-1 once TRBV6-4 ASSLSGRTYNEQF
TRBJ2-7 NA TRBV9 ASSVVPTSDEQY
TRBJ2-1 NA TRBV28 ASKLAGGDEQF
TRBJ2-7 NA TRBV9 ASSPVKGGSSYEQY
TRBJ2-1 NA TRBV11-3 ASSLDNKIALPYNEQF
TRBJ2-2 NA TRBV28 ASSLIRGDTGELF